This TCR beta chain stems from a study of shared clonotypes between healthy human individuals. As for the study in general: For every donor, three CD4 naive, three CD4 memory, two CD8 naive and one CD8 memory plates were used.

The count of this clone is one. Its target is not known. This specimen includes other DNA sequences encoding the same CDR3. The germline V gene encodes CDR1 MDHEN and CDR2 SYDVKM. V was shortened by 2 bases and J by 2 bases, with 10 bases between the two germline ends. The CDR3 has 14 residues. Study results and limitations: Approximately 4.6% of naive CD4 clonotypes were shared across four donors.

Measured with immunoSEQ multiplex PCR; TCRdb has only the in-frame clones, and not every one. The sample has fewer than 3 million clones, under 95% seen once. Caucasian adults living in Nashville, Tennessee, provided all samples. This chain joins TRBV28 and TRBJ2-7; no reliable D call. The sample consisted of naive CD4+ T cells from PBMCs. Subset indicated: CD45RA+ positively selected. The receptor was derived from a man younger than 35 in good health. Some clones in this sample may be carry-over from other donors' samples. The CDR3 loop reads CASSLVGSPYEQYF. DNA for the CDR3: TGTGCCAGCAGTTTAGTGGGTAGTCCCTACGAGCAGTACTTC.